The source of this T cell receptor beta chain is a study of vaccination and CD4 T cells after COVID-19. After removal of 6 bases from V and 8 bases from J, the junction contained 12 bases not matched to a gene. Germline V gene lookup returns CDR1 MNHNS and CDR2 SASEGT. The CDR3 runs to 14 residues. As for treatment: 10-day PBMC culture with coronavirus spike peptide pools or control peptides (ViraFEST assay). Cultured CD4+ T-cell DNA underwent Oncomine TCR Beta short-read sequencing. Using its own MiXCR run on the PCR reads, TCRdb lists one record per CDR3 protein. The sample includes roughly 15,000 distinct CDR3 sequences, about 48% of them seen just once. This clonotype was picked up a small number of times. Its antigen is unidentified.

The sequenced material came from CD4+ T cells from blood, cultured in vitro. The V and J genes are TRBV6-1 and TRBJ1-2; 7 nucleotides align to TRBD1. The TCR comes from a human donor who had recovered from COVID-19. The CDR3 DNA reads as TGTGCCAGCAGATTACAGGGGAGGGGGAACGGCTACACCTTC. It yields the protein CASRLQGRGNGYTF.